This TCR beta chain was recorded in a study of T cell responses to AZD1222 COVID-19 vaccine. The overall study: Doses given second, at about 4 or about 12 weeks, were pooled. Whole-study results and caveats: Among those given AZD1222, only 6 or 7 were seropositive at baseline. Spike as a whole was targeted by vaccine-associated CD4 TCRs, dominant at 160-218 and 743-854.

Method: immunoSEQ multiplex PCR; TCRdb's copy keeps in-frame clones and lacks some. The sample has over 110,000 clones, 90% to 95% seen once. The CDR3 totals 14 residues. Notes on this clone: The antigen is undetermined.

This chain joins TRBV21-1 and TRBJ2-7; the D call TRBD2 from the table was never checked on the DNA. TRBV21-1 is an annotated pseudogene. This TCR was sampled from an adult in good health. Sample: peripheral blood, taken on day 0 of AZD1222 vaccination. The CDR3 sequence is CASRASAAEYEQYF. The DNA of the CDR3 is TGTGCCAGCAGGGCTTCTGCGGCAGAATACGAGCAGTACTTC.